Reported below is one T cell receptor beta chain. This clone's antigen is unknown. Base qualities are not at hand, and no much larger clone is one base apart. The cohort consisted of 600 to 750 healthy bone marrow donors. At the time of sampling, every cohort member was nominally healthy, though immune exposures that went unrecorded were likely present. The donor tested CMV seronegative, placing the donor among the 350 to 400 seronegative members of the cohort. A peripheral blood sample was provided by each donor, and peripheral blood mononuclear cells were used for TCR beta sequencing. Genomic DNA extraction from the blood cell samples was performed with the Qiagen DNeasy Blood Extraction Kit. Spanning cysteine to phenylalanine, the CDR3 consists of 18 amino acids. Kept here is only the CDR3 DNA, which spans 54 bases and is read in frame from base 1. Taken from the germline V gene, the CDR1 and CDR2 loops are SGHAT and FQNNGV. The junction carries 22 bases between V and J, which are trimmed by 3 bases and 5 bases respectively.

Library creation used the immunoSEQ multiplex PCR assay. For the multiplex PCR, a mixture combining 60 forward primers for TCR Vbeta segments and 13 reverse primers for TCR Jbeta segments was used. The CDR3 region of rearranged TCR beta genes was amplified from genomic DNA with a multiplex PCR assay. The Illumina HiSeq System was used to sequence the amplified TCR beta libraries as 87-base-pair reads. The authors' pipeline ran thus. Across the 500 to 850 repertoires, a later analysis counted tens of millions of unique TCR beta chains, about 10 million of which were shared by at least two donors. To remove PCR and sequencing errors, raw reads were error-corrected and collapsed into unique sequences using a nearest-neighbor algorithm that merged closely related sequences. CDR3 sequences were aligned to IMGT reference sequences to assign V, D and J gene segments. Each retained sequence needed at least a six-nucleotide match to both a V gene segment and a J gene segment. Rearrangements were classified as productive when the CDR3 lacked stop codons and remained in frame with V and J, and all other rearrangements were classified as non-productive. Following IMGT convention, CDR3 was defined as the stretch from the second conserved V-encoded cysteine to the conserved J-encoded phenylalanine. The earlier analysis of 450 to 750 of the donors excluded any sequence lacking an unambiguous match to a single V gene segment. In an earlier analysis of a few hundred of the donors, a V segment was called functional when productive rearrangements were above 56.7%, and segregating when the standard deviation between donors exceeded 5%. A statistical classification framework was built for diagnosing cytomegalovirus status from the catalog of TCR beta chain sequences. In a later analysis, TCR nucleotide sequences were compared against IMGT/GENE-DB human TR gene sequences so that V and J genes could be assigned. A later analysis assigned CDR3 sequences and most-parsimonious VDJ recombination scenarios with the TCRdist pipeline. A later analysis defined each TCR beta chain by its CDR3 amino acid sequence plus V-gene family, and excluded reads lacking a unique V-gene family. To address suspected cross-contamination and a sequencing artifact, a later analysis removed roughly 640 highly shared, low-generation-probability nucleotide sequences. A later analysis calculated a clonal expansion index for each public chain from normalized within-repertoire ranks of inferred template counts. In a later analysis, generation probabilities were computed with a VDJ recombination model fitted to out-of-frame rearrangements, and the resulting probabilities were checked against IGoR. A later analysis scored TCR-TCR, TCR-HLA and TCR-CMV co-occurrence with hypergeometric tests, applying a repertoire-size bias correction to TCR pairs. In a later analysis, false discovery rates were estimated by permuting HLA or CMV assignments 20 times. In a later analysis, co-occurring TCRs were grouped using DBSCAN, and TCRdist sequence similarity was added for clustering within HLA-allele-positive subsets. Repertoires with fewer than 30,000 or more than 120,000 public chains were left out of co-occurrence clustering, as were about five repertoires with anomalous nucleotide sharing. Imported from immuneACCESS, the table was reduced by TCRdb to in-frame sequences with V and J called. These copies leave out some clones; in studies compared against another copy, an unresolved V gene accounts for under half, and the cause of the remainder is not known. The V and J calls and clone size were taken over from that table, and D and trimming were inferred from the DNA. The sample table contains about 160,000 clones; only one count was recorded for over 75% of them. The leading ten clones occupy about 1.9% of the sample.

These data are taken from a study of cytomegalovirus exposure and HLA in healthy donors (dated by TCRdb to about 2017). As for the study more broadly: In an earlier analysis of roughly 500 of the donors, 250 to 350 Gb of sequence data and 117 million unique TCR beta sequences from roughly 190 million T cells were reported. Around 320 gigabases of sequencing data and approximately 80 million unique TCR sequences were included in an early release covering about 700 HLA-typed donors. The genetic ancestry cluster associated with self-reported Caucasian donors included over 65% of the 350 to 500 genotyped donors. The aim of the study was to test whether cataloging public T cell receptors could identify signatures of past pathogen exposure. Using immunosequencing, the study profiled T cell repertoires from roughly 650 subjects and related those repertoires to cytomegalovirus serostatus. A separate validation cohort of 100 to 150 different subjects was used in addition to the 666-subject first cohort. To predict cytomegalovirus infection status, the study brought together high-throughput TCR immunosequencing, statistical association of individual TCRs with disease status, and machine learning. A later analysis re-analyzed previously published TCR beta repertoires from roughly 630 donors and added high-resolution HLA genotyping to study TCR occurrence patterns. In the later analysis, no new phenotypic data were used to find candidate immune exposures; instead, reliance was placed on TCR beta sequences and their occurrence across donors. An earlier analysis of around 580 of the donors used high-throughput TCR beta sequencing to judge whether each TCR beta V gene segment behaved as functional or pseudogenic. Donor age, sex, ethnicity and CMV serostatus were compiled alongside the repertoire data. In a later genetic analysis, genome-wide SNP genotypes for about 55% of the roughly 700 donors were used, and that subset was treated as a discovery cohort. Every repertoire in the discovery cohort had been generated on one and the same sequencing platform. Class I and class II HLA loci were covered by the typing at four-digit resolution. The number of typed donors differed by locus: about 620-630 for A, B, C, DRB1 and DQB1; approximately 520 for DQA1; fewer than 610 for DPA1; and about 450 for DPB1. Four to six DR-DQ haplotypes were handled as single units for association and clustering because linkage in the cohort was strong. Across approximately 400 genotyped donors of the cohort, an average of roughly 200,000 unique TCR beta nucleotide sequences per donor were sequenced, and around 19% of those sequences were non-productive. Study-wide findings and limitations: An earlier analysis of approximately 540 of the donors showed that most TCR beta V segments appeared in productive rearrangements either about 90% or about 30% of the time, which broadly matched IMGT annotations. The classifier was reported to diagnose cytomegalovirus status with high specificity and sensitivity in both the original and validation cohorts. Because the 87-base-pair reads could not distinguish some IMGT-functional V segments, including TRBV6-2 and TRBV6-3, those segments were excluded. Only TCR beta chains were sequenced in this cohort, and the absence of alpha or paired-chain data limited detectable features. Because some donors lacked HLA typing at each locus, the association tests relied only on the typed subset. Most TCR sequences were observed very rarely across donors, whereas some public TCRs were present in many individuals. When HLA alleles, especially DR and DQ, strongly co-occurred, TCR associations were difficult to assign to individual alleles. The study gave a list of some 150 TCR beta chains associated with cytomegalovirus. A further reported finding was that TCR beta sequences accurately predicted the HLA-A and HLA-B alleles for most subjects in the first cohort. In a later genetic analysis, fewer N-insertions in productive TCRs were reported among donors in an Asian-associated ancestry cluster than the roughly 640-donor mean. Several of the top co-occurrence clusters appeared to be linked to parvovirus B19, influenza, CMV and Epstein-Barr virus, according to a later analysis. At a false discovery rate of 0.05, a later analysis linked 16,951 TCR beta sequences to specific HLA alleles. The presence/absence analyses assumed that sequencing depth was roughly uniform across donors, and that assumption may not be true. V-gene and J-gene trimming of TCR beta chains was associated with a missense DCLRE1C variant in a later genetic analysis, and the association was replicated in an independent cohort. In a later analysis, most CMV-associated TCR beta chains were found to appear HLA-restricted, with HLA associations seemingly driven largely by CMV exposure. The authors suggested that the approach could potentially be extended to other disease states and immunological phenotypes. Because counts were too low, some 17 rarely observed V segments, including chromosome 9 orphons, were excluded from the earlier analysis of roughly 580 of the donors. The only immune exposure information available for the cohort was CMV serostatus. Correlated functional status among segregating V segments might be attributable to linkage disequilibrium, but an unknown experimental factor could not be ruled out. According to a later analysis, TCR association rates differed among HLA loci, with DRB1 alleles showing the most associated TCRs and HLA-C alleles showing the fewest. In a later analysis, HLA-associated TCR beta chains were found to be more clonally expanded and to have lower generation probabilities than equally common non-associated chains. In vitro tests confirmed that a few of the cytomegalovirus-associated TCR beta chains recognize cytomegalovirus antigens. The sequencing pipeline was judged likely to have produced a cluster of highly shared sequence variants as a technical artifact.

The sample was PBMCs. The sequence was obtained from a young woman in good health and CMV-seronegative. This chain is built from TRBV11-2 and TRBJ2-2, with TRBD2 tentatively as D gene (6 bases match). CDR3 reads: CASSFSGPSQGGTGELFF. Read as DNA, the sequence is TGTGCCAGCAGCTTTTCCGGACCGAGTCAGGGAGGTACCGGGGAGCTGTTTTTT. With the rest looked up from the reference TRBV11-2 and TRBJ2-2 genes rather than sequenced, the full variable domain is EAGVAQSPRYKIIEKRQSVAFWCNPISGHATLYWYQQILGQGPKLLIQFQNNGVVDDSQLPKDRFSAERLKGVDSTLKIQPAKLEDSAVYLCASSFSGPSQGGTGELFFGEGSRLTVL.